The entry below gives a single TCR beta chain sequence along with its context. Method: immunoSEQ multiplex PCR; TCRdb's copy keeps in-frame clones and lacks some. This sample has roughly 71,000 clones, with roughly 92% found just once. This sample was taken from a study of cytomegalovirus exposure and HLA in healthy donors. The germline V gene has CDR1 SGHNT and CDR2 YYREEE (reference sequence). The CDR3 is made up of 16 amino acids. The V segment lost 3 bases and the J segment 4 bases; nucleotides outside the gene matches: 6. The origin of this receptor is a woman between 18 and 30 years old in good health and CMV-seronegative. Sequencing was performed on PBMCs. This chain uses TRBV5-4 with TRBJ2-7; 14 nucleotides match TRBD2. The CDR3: CASSSGTSGGIYEQYF. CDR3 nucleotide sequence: TGTGCCAGCAGCTCGGGGACTAGCGGGGGTATTTACGAGCAGTACTTC.